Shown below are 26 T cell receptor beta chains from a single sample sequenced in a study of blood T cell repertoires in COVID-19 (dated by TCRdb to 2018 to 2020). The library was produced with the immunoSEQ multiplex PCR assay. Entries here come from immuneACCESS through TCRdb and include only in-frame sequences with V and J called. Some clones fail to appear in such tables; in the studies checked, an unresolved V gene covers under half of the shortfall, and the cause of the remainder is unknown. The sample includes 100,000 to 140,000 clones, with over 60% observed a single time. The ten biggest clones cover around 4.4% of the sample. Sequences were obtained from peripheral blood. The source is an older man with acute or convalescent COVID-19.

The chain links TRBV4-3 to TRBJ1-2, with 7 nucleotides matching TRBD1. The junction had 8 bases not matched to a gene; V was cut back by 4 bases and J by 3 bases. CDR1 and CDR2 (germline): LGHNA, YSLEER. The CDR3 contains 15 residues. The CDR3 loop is CASSLQAGGYYGYTF. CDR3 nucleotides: TGCGCCAGCAGCCTTCAGGCAGGGGGATACTATGGCTACACCTTC.

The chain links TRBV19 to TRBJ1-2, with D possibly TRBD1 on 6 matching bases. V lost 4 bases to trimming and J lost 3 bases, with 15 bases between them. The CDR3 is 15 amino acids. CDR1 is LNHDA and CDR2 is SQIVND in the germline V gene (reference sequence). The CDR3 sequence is CASSTPGQPHYGYTF. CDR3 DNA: TGTGCCAGTAGTACCCCCGGACAGCCACACTATGGCTACACCTTC.

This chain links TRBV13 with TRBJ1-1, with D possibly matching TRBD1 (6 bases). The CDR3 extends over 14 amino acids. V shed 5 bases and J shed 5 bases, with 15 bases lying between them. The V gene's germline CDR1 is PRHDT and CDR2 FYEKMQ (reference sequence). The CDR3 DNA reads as TGTGCCAGCAGCCTGGGACAAGGTGCGACTGAAGCTTTCTTT. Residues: CASSLGQGATEAFF.

The CDR3 loop is CASRGTGYGYTF. The CDR3 nucleotides read TGCGCCAGCAGGGGGACAGGATATGGCTACACCTTC. The rearrangement joins TRBV10-1 to TRBJ1-2, with 8 bases matching TRBD1. The CDR3 loop spans 12 amino acids. Unmatched junction bases numbered 2, after V lost 6 bases and J lost 5 bases. Per the germline V gene, CDR1 is WNHNN and CDR2 is SYGVQD (reference sequence).

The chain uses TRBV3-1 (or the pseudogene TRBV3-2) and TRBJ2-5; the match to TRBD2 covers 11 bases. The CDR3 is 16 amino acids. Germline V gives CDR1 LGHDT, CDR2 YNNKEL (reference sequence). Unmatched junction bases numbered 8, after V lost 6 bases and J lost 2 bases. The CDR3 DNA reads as TGTGCCAGCAGTCCCGGACTAGCGGGCAGACAAGAGACCCAGTACTTC. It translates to CASSPGLAGRQETQYF.

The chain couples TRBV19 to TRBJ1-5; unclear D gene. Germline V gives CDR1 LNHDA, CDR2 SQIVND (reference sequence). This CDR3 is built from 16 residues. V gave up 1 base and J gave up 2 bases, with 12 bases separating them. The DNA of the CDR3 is TGTGCCAGTAGTATAGGAACTCTCGCGCGCAATCAGCCCCAGCATTTT. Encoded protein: CASSIGTLARNQPQHF. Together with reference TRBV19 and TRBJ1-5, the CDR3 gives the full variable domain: DGGITQSPKYLFRKEGQNVTLSCEQNLNHDAMYWYRQDPGQGLRLIYYSQIVNDFQKGDIAEGYSVSREKKESFPLTVTSAQKNPTAFYLCASSIGTLARNQPQHFGDGTRLSIL.

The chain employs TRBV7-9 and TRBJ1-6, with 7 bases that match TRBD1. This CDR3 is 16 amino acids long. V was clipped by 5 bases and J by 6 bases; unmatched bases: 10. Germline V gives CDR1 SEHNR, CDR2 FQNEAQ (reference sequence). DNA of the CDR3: TGTGCCAGCAGCCAAGGAGGAGGGGGCAGTAATTCACCCCTCCACTTT. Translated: CASSQGGGGSNSPLHF.

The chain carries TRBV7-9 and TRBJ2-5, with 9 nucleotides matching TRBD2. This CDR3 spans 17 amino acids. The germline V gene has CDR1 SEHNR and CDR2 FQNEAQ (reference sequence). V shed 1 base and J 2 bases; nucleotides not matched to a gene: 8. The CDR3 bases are TGTGCCAGCAGCTTAGTGACGGGCGGGGGGGCACAAGAGACCCAGTACTTC. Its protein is CASSLVTGGGAQETQYF.

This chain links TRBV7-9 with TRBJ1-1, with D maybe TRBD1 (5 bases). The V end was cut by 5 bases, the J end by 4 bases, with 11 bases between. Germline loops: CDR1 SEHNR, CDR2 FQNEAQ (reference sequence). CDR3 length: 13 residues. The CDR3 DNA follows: TGTGCCAGCAGCCTGACGGGGGTCACTGAAGCTTTCTTT. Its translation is CASSLTGVTEAFF.

The CDR3 DNA is TGTGCCAGCAGCGTAGGCTGGGGAGGTCAGCCCCAGCATTTT. It codes for CASSVGWGGQPQHF. The V call is TRBV9, the J call TRBJ1-5; D remains ambiguous. V was pared by 0 bases and J by 6 bases, with 10 bases between. Germline loops: CDR1 SGDLS, CDR2 YYNGEE. The CDR3 spans 14 residues.

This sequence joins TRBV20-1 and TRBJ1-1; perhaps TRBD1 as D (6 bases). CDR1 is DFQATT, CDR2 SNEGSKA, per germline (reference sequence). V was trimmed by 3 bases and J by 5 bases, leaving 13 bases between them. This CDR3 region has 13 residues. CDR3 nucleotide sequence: TGCAGTGCTAGTTTAACCAGGGGTACTGAAGCTTTCTTT. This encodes CSASLTRGTEAFF.

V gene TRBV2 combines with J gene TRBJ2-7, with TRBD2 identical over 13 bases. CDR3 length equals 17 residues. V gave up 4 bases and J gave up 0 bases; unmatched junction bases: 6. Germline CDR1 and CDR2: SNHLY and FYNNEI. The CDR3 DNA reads TGTGCCAGCAGTGTCGGGACTAGCGGGGTGAGCTCCTACGAGCAGTACTTC. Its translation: CASSVGTSGVSSYEQYF.

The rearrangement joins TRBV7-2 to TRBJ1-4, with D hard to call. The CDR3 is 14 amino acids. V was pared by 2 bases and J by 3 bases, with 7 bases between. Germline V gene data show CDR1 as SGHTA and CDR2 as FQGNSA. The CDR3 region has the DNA TGTGCCAGCAGCTTAATGGCAGCTAATGAAAAACTGTTTTTT. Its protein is CASSLMAANEKLFF.

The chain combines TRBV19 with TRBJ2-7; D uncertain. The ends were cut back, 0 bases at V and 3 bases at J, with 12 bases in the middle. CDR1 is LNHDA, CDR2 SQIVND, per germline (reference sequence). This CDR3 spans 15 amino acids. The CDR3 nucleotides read TGTGCCAGTAGTATAGATACGGCAGGATTCTACGAGCAGTACTTC. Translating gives CASSIDTAGFYEQYF.

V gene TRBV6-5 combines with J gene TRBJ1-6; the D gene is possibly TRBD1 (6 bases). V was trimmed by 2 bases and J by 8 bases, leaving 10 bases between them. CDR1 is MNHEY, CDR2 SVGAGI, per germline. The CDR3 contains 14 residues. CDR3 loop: CASSYGGRDSPLHF. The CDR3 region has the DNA TGTGCCAGCAGTTACGGGGGCCGGGATTCACCCCTCCACTTT.

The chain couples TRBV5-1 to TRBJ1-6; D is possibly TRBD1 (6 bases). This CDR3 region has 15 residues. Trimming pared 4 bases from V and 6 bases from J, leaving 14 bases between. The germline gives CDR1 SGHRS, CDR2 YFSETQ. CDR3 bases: TGCGCCAGCAGCGCGATAGGGGGGGGTAATTCACCCCTCCACTTT. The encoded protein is CASSAIGGGNSPLHF.

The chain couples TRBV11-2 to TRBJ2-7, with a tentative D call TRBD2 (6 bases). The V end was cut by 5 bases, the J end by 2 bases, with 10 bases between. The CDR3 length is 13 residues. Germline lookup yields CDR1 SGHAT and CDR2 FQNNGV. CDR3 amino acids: CASSRRDPYEQYF. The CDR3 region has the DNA TGTGCCAGCAGCCGGCGGGACCCCTACGAGCAGTACTTC.

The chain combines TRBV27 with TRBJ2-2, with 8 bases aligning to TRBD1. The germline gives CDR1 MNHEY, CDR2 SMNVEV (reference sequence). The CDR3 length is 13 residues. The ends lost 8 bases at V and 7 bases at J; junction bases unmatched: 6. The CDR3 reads CASHSQGGGELFF. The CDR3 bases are TGTGCCAGCCATTCACAGGGGGGCGGGGAGCTGTTTTTT.

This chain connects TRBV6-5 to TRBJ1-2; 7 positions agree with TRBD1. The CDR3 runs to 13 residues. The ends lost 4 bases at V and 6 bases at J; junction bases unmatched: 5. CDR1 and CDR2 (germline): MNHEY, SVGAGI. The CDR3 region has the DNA TGTGCCAGCAGTTTGACAGGGTGGAATGGCTACACCTTC. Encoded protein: CASSLTGWNGYTF.

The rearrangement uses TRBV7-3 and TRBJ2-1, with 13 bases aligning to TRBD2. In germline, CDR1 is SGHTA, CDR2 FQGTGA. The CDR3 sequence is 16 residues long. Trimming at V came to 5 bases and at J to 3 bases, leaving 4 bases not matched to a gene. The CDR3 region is CASSVTSGGNYNEQFF. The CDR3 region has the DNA TGTGCCAGCAGCGTGACTAGCGGGGGGAACTACAATGAGCAGTTCTTC. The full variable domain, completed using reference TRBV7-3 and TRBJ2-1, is GAGVSQTPSNKVTEKGKYVELRCDPISGHTALYWYRQSLGQGPEFLIYFQGTGAADDSGLPNDRFFAVRPEGSVSTLKIQRTERGDSAVYLCASSVTSGGNYNEQFFGPGTRLTVL.

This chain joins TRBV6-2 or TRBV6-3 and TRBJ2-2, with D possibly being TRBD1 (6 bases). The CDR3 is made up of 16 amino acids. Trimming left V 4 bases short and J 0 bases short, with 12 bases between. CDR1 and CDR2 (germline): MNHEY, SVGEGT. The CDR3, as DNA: TGTGCCAGCAGTTTGTCCGGGACACCGAACACCGGGGAGCTGTTTTTT. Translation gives CASSLSGTPNTGELFF.

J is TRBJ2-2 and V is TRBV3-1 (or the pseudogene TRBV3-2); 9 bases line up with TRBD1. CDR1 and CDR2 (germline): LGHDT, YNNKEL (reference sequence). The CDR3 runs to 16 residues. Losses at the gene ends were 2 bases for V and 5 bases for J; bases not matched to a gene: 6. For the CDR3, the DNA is TGTGCCAGCAGCCAACGGGGACAGGGAGGAACCGGGGAGCTGTTTTTT. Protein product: CASSQRGQGGTGELFF.

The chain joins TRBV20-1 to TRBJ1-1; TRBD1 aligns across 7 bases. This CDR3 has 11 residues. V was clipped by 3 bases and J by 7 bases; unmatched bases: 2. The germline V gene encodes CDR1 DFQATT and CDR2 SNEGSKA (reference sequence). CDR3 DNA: TGCAGTGCTAGTAGGACAGGTGAAGCTTTCTTT. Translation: CSASRTGEAFF.

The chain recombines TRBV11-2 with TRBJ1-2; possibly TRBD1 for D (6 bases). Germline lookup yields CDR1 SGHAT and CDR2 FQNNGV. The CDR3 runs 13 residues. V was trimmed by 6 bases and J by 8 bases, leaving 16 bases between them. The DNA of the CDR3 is TGTGCCAGCAGAGTTACAGGGAGTACAGGCTACACCTTC. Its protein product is CASRVTGSTGYTF.

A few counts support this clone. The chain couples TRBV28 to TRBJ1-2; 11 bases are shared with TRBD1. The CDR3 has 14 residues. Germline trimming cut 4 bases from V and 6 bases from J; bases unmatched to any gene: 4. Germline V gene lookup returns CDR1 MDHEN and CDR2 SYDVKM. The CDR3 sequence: CASSSGQGAHGYTF. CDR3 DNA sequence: TGTGCCAGCAGTTCCGGACAGGGGGCCCATGGCTACACCTTC.

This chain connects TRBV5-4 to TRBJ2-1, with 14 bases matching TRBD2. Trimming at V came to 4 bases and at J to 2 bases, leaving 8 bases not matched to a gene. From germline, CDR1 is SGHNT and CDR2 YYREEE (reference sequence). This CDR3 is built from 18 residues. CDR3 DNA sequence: TGTGCCAGCAGCCCGGGACTAGCGGGGGATCTCACCTACAATGAGCAGTTCTTC. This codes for CASSPGLAGDLTYNEQFF.